The clone carrying this T cell receptor beta chain was observed many times. Its antigen is unknown. The data are from a study of spatial heterogeneity in lung cancer. About the research overall: Each distinct TCR and UMI combination averaged more than ten appearances in raw reads.

TCR cDNA molecules each had a unique molecular identifier. TCRdb re-called the 5' RACE reads through MiXCR, storing one row per CDR3 protein. The sample shows around 23,000 distinct CDR3 sequences, about 3% of them seen only once. V lost 0 bases to trimming and J lost 0 bases, with 12 bases between them. CDR3 length: 15 amino acids. Looked up from germline, CDR1 is DFQATT and CDR2 is SNEGSKA (reference sequence). Stated time point: sample taken at primary tumor resection. Sequencing was performed on whole RNA extracted from tumor and nontumor lung tissue, or from frozen PBMC, and the material was left unsorted. Donors were roughly 70 untreated early-stage non-small cell lung cancer patients. Study-wide results and limits: Ubiquitous expanded tumor TCRs appeared in blood more at resection than follow-up.

The TCR originated in a female donor with early-stage non-small cell lung cancer. The chain couples TRBV20-1 to TRBJ2-7, with unresolved D. This specimen consisted of PBMCs, obtained at surgery. In DNA, the CDR3 is TGCAGTGCTAGAGATTGGGCAGCTAACTCCTACGAGCAGTACTTC. Translated, it gives CSARDWAANSYEQYF.